The present T cell receptor (beta chain) was sequenced within a study of blood T cells in healthy people across ages. Study results and limitations: Researchers deemed the diversity estimates from one million T cells underestimates.

This clonotype was detected ten times or more. Antigen unknown. PCR was performed a second time for roughly 7 to 11 cycles using a sample-barcoded 5' primer and a J-beta primer mix. MiXCR was run by TCRdb on the 5' RACE reads, yielding one entry per CDR3 protein. Counted here are 550,000 to 750,000 distinct CDR3 sequences, about 21% occurring once; the ten biggest clones make up more than 3%. The CDR3 sequence is 13 residues long. CDR1 is SGHTA, CDR2 FQGNSA, per germline. V was pared by 2 bases and J by 6 bases, with 8 bases between. The rearrangement uses TRBV7-2 and TRBJ2-1, with D possibly TRBD2 on 5 matching bases. Sequencing was performed on blood. The sequence was obtained from a man aged 70 or older in good health. CDR3 nucleotides: TGTGCCAGCAGCTTATCGAGGGTCAATGAGCAGTTCTTC. The encoded protein is CASSLSRVNEQFF.